The 22 T cell receptor beta chains given below trace back to one sample, sequenced in a study of blood T cells in healthy people across ages. It was with a sample-barcoded 5' primer and a J-beta primer mix that a second PCR of roughly 7 to 12 cycles was run. TCRdb reanalysed the 5' RACE reads using MiXCR and keeps one entry per CDR3 protein. This table has some 550,000 distinct CDR3 sequences, 47% appearing once. Material for sequencing was blood. These TCRs come from a man at least 80 years old in good health.

The J gene is TRBJ1-5, the V gene TRBV20-1, with D tentatively TRBD1 (6 bases). The CDR3 is 14 residues long. CDR1 and CDR2 (germline): DFQATT, SNEGSKA (reference sequence). V was pared by 1 base and J by 3 bases, with 10 bases between. This chain's CDR3 is CSARAQGYNQPQHF. The CDR3 nucleotides read TGCAGTGCTAGAGCCCAGGGGTACAATCAGCCCCAGCATTTT.

V usage is TRBV9 and J usage is TRBJ2-3, with 7 bases that match TRBD1. The germline gives CDR1 SGDLS, CDR2 YYNGEE. The CDR3 spans 15 residues. V gave up 0 bases and J gave up 3 bases; unmatched junction bases: 4. The DNA of the CDR3 is TGTGCCAGCAGCGTAGAAGGCAGGGGGACAGATACGCAGTATTTT. The encoded protein is CASSVEGRGTDTQYF.

The chain is built from TRBV9 and TRBJ2-5; 9 positions match TRBD2. From germline, CDR1 is SGDLS and CDR2 YYNGEE. V lost 0 bases, J lost 5 bases, and 11 bases stayed unmatched. The CDR3 runs to 17 residues. The CDR3 loop is CASSVGIAGEVFETQYF. CDR3 DNA sequence: TGTGCCAGCAGCGTAGGTATAGCGGGAGAAGTTTTTGAGACCCAGTACTTC.

This clonotype was seen a handful of times. The genes are TRBV12-3 or TRBV12-4 and TRBJ2-7; a weak D match, TRBD1 (5 bases). Trimming stripped 5 bases from V and 2 bases from J, with 13 bases between. This CDR3 has 14 amino acids. CDR3 DNA sequence: TGTGCCAGCAGTCGGCAAACAGGAGCCTACGAGCAGTACTTC. Its translation: CASSRQTGAYEQYF.

The rearrangement joins TRBV20-1 to TRBJ2-7; possibly TRBD2 for D (6 bases). Trimming took off 6 bases at V and 7 bases at J, with 22 bases between the two ends. The germline V gene has CDR1 DFQATT and CDR2 SNEGSKA (reference sequence). The CDR3 is 14 residues long. CDR3 sequence: CSARLTGVFNEQYF. The CDR3 nucleotides read TGCAGTGCCCGGCTGACGGGAGTTTTCAATGAGCAGTACTTC.

This chain uses TRBV29-1 with TRBJ1-2; possibly TRBD1 for D (6 bases). Trimming removed 4 bases from V and 8 bases from J, with 14 bases in between. CDR3 size: 12 residues. Germline V gives CDR1 SQVTM, CDR2 ANQGSEA. CDR3: CSVGGGPLGYTF. The CDR3, as DNA: TGCAGCGTTGGGGGGGGGCCCCTCGGCTACACCTTC. Full variable domain (outside the CDR3, taken from reference TRBV29-1 and TRBJ1-2): SAVISQKPSRDICQRGTSLTIQCQVDSQVTMMFWYRQQPGQSLTLIATANQGSEATYESGFVIDKFPISRPNLTFSTLTVSNMSPEDSSIYLCSVGGGPLGYTFGSGTRLTVV.

CDR3 bases: TGTGCCATCAGGGAGGGGGTTACTGAAGCTTTCTTT. Protein sequence: CAIREGVTEAFF. The V and J genes are TRBV10-3 and TRBJ1-1; TRBD1 is a possible D gene (6 bases). The CDR3 is 12 amino acids. The V end was cut by 6 bases, the J end by 5 bases, with 10 bases between. Germline assignment: CDR1 ENHRY and CDR2 SYGVKD.

The chain couples TRBV2 to TRBJ2-3, with D possibly matching TRBD2 (5 bases). The V gene lost 7 bases and the J gene lost 0 bases, with 8 bases spanning the gap. The germline gives CDR1 SNHLY, CDR2 FYNNEI. The CDR3 spans 13 residues. CDR3 protein: CASKRISTDTQYF. In nucleotides, the CDR3 is TGTGCCAGCAAGCGGATAAGCACAGATACGCAGTATTTT.

The CDR3 here is CASSSRDRGNEQFF. CDR3 DNA sequence: TGCGCCAGCAGCAGCCGGGACAGGGGGAATGAGCAGTTCTTC. The chain links TRBV5-1 to TRBJ2-1; 11 bases align to TRBD1. The V gene end was trimmed by 4 bases and the J gene end by 7 bases; junction bases not matched to a gene: 4. The CDR3 totals 14 residues. Germline V gene sequence: CDR1 SGHRS, CDR2 YFSETQ.

In its sample, this clonotype was seen a few times. This sequence joins TRBV20-1 and TRBJ2-7; possible D gene TRBD2, 5 bases. Germline CDR1 is DFQATT and CDR2 is SNEGSKA (reference sequence). V lost 6 bases and J 0 bases, leaving 18 bases between the germline ends. This CDR3 is 15 amino acids long. The CDR3, as DNA: TGCAGTGCCCCTCCAGCGGAGAAGATCTCCTACGAGCAGTACTTC. Protein sequence: CSAPPAEKISYEQYF.

J is TRBJ2-5 and V is TRBV7-2; 7 positions match TRBD1. V trimming: 5 bases; J trimming: 1 base; junction bases outside the gene matches: 7. Germline V gene sequence: CDR1 SGHTA, CDR2 FQGNSA. The CDR3 totals 15 residues. The CDR3 reads CASSRLGTVQETQYF. DNA for the CDR3: TGTGCCAGCAGCCGTTTAGGGACAGTCCAAGAGACCCAGTACTTC.

The CDR3 region has the DNA TGTGCCAGTTCAGAGGGCTCCTACAATGAGCAGTTCTTC. This codes for CASSEGSYNEQFF. The V gene is TRBV7-2, the J gene TRBJ2-1, with D possibly being TRBD2 (5 bases). Trimming cost V 9 bases and J 0 bases, with 9 bases left between them. Germline V lookup: CDR1 SGHTA, CDR2 FQGNSA. The CDR3 totals 13 residues.

This clonotype was seen once. This chain connects TRBV3-1 to TRBJ2-3; TRBD2 matches at 12 bases. CDR3 length equals 19 residues. The J segment lost 3 bases and the V segment lost 0 bases, leaving 10 bases of the junction unmatched. The V gene's germline CDR1 is LGHDT and CDR2 YNNKEL (reference sequence). The DNA for the CDR3 is TGTGCCAGCAGCCAAGATGTGAGACTAGGGACTAGCGGGACAGATACGCAGTATTTT. Amino acid sequence: CASSQDVRLGTSGTDTQYF.

The table lists this clonotype with a count of one. This chain uses TRBV7-9 with TRBJ2-1; the D gene is possibly TRBD2 (5 bases). Trimming stripped 1 base from V and 15 bases from J, with 16 bases between. Looked up from germline, CDR1 is SEHNR and CDR2 is FQNEAQ (reference sequence). The CDR3 contains 13 residues. This CDR3 is CASSLGVGRTWFF. CDR3 DNA: TGTGCCAGCAGCTTAGGGGTAGGGCGGACTTGGTTCTTC.

The chain recombines TRBV28 with TRBJ1-2; D call uncertain. This CDR3 region has 12 residues. In germline, CDR1 is MDHEN, CDR2 SYDVKM. The V gene lost 3 bases and the J gene lost 4 bases, with 6 bases spanning the gap. The CDR3 DNA is TGTGCCAGCAGTTTCCCAGCCTATGGCTACACCTTC. Translation: CASSFPAYGYTF.

In DNA form, the CDR3 reads TGCAGTGCTAGAGACGGAGTGATCGGCAATCAGCCCCAGCATTTT. It encodes CSARDGVIGNQPQHF. The chain joins TRBV20-1 to TRBJ1-5, with no clear D. The V end lost 0 bases, the J end lost 2 bases, and 11 bases lay between the germline ends. In germline, CDR1 is DFQATT, CDR2 SNEGSKA (reference sequence). This CDR3 spans 15 amino acids.

The rearrangement links TRBV5-1 to TRBJ2-1; 8 bases map to TRBD2. Per germline, CDR1 SGHRS and CDR2 YFSETQ. V lost 4 bases to trimming and J lost 7 bases; unmatched junction nucleotides: 7. CDR3 length equals 14 residues. CDR3 residues: CASSSGGGENEQFF. CDR3 coding DNA: TGCGCCAGCAGCAGCGGGGGCGGCGAGAATGAGCAGTTCTTC.

The chain recombines TRBV5-1 with TRBJ2-5; 8 nucleotides agree with TRBD2. The CDR3 spans 14 residues. Germline-derived CDR1 and CDR2 are SGHRS and YFSETQ. The junction had 4 bases not matched to a gene; V was cut back by 4 bases and J by 2 bases. The CDR3, as DNA: TGCGCCAGCAGCCTGGGACTAGTGCAAGAGACCCAGTACTTC. It encodes CASSLGLVQETQYF.

The CDR3 spells CASSQVGREGYNEQFF. The CDR3 nucleotides are TGCGCCAGCAGCCAAGTTGGTAGAGAAGGGTACAATGAGCAGTTCTTC. The chain carries TRBV4-3 and TRBJ2-1; no clear D. This CDR3 is built from 16 residues. Germline V CDR1 and CDR2: LGHNA, YSLEER. With 1 base removed from V and 4 bases from J, the gap between germline ends came to 14 bases.

Concerning this clonotype: The junction departs from germline at one end; a sequencing error may be responsible. V and J are TRBV4-1 and TRBJ1-6; perhaps TRBD1 as D (5 bases). Germline CDR1 is MGHRA and CDR2 is YSYEKL. The CDR3 loop spans 17 amino acids. The CDR3 spells CACSQDWGRDYNSPLHF. The CDR3 bases are TGCGCCTGCAGCCAAGATTGGGGGAGAGACTATAATTCACCCCTCCACTTT.

The V call is TRBV5-1, the J call TRBJ2-3; D assignment may be TRBD1 or TRBD2 (5 bases each). Germline CDR1 reads SGHRS; CDR2 reads YFSETQ. The CDR3 has 17 amino acids. Trimming left V 1 base short and J 4 bases short, with 19 bases between. This CDR3 is CASSLTPGTTPSDTQYF. DNA of the CDR3: TGCGCCAGCAGCTTGACACCCGGGACCACCCCATCAGATACGCAGTATTTT.

The gene calls are TRBV6-5 and TRBJ2-2; 7 bases line up with TRBD1. CDR1 is MNHEY and CDR2 is SVGAGI in the germline V gene. The CDR3 covers 16 residues. The trim removed 4 bases at V and 2 bases at J, leaving 7 bases unmatched. CDR3 residues: CASSFLDRSNTGELFF. In DNA form, the CDR3 reads TGTGCCAGCAGTTTCTTGGACAGGTCAAACACCGGGGAGCTGTTTTTT.